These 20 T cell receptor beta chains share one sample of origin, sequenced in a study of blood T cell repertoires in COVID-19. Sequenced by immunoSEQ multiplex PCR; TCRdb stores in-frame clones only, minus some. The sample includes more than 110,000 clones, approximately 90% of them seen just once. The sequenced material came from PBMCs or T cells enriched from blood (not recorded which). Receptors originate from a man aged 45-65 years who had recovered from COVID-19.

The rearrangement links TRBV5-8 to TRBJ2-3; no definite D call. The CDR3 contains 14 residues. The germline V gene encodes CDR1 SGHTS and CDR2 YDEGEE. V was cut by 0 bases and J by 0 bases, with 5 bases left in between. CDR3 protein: CASSLAPSTDTQYF. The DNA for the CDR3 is TGTGCCAGCAGCTTGGCCCCTAGCACAGATACGCAGTATTTT.

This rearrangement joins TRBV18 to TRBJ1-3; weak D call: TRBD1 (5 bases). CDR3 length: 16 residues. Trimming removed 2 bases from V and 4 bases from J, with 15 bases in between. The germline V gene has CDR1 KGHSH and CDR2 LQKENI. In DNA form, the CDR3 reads TGTGCCAGCTCACCATCGCAGGGAAAGGCGGGAAACACCATATATTTT. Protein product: CASSPSQGKAGNTIYF. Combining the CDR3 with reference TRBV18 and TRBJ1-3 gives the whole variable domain NAGVMQNPRHLVRRRGQEARLRCSPMKGHSHVYWYRQLPEEGLKFMVYLQKENIIDESGMPKERFSAEFPKEGPSILRIQQVVRGDSAAYFCASSPSQGKAGNTIYFGEGSWLTVV.

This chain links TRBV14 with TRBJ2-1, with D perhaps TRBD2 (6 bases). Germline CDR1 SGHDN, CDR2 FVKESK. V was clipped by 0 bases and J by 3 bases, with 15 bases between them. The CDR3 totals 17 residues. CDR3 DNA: TGTGCCAGCAGCCAAGATGGCCGTAGCGGTTACTACAATGAGCAGTTCTTC. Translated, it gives CASSQDGRSGYYNEQFF.

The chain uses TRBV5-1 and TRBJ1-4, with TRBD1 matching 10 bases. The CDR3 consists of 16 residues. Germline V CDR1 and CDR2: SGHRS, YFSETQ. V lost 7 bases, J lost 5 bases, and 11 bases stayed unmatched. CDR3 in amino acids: CASQKRPGQGNEKLFF. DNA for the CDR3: TGCGCCAGCCAAAAAAGACCGGGACAGGGGAATGAAAAACTGTTTTTT.

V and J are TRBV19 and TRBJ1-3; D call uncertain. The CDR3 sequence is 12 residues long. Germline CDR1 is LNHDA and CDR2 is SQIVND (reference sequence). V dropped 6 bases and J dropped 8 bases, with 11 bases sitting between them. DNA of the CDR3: TGTGCCAGTAGCTCGCGGGAGGACACCATATATTTT. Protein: CASSSREDTIYF.

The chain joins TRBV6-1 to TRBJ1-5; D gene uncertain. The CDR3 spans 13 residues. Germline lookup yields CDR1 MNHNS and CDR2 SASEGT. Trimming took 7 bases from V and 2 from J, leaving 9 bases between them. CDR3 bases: TGTGCCAGCACCGTTTCCCGCAATCAGCCCCAGCATTTT. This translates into CASTVSRNQPQHF.

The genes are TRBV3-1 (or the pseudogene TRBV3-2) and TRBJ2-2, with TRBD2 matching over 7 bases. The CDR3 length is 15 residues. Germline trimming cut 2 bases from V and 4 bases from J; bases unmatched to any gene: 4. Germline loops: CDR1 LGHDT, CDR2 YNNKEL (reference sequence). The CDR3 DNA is TGTGCCAGCAGCCAAAGCGGGACGGGCACCGGGGAGCTGTTTTTT. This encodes CASSQSGTGTGELFF.

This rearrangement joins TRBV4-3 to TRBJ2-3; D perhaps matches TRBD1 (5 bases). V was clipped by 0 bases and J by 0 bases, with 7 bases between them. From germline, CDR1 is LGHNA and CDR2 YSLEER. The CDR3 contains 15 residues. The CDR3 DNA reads TGCGCCAGCAGCCAAGAGGGGCCCAGCACAGATACGCAGTATTTT. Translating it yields CASSQEGPSTDTQYF.

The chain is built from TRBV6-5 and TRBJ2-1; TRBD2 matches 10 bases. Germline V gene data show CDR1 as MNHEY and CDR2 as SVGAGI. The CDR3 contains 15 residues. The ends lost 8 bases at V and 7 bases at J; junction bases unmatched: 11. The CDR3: CASRKTGLAMNEQFF. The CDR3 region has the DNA TGTGCCAGCCGCAAAACGGGACTAGCGATGAATGAGCAGTTCTTC.

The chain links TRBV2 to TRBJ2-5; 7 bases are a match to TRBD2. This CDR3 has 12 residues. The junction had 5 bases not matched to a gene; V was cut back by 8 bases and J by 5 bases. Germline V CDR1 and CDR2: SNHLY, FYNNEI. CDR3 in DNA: TGTGCCAGCGGGGGGGAGTCGGAGACCCAGTACTTC. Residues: CASGGESETQYF.

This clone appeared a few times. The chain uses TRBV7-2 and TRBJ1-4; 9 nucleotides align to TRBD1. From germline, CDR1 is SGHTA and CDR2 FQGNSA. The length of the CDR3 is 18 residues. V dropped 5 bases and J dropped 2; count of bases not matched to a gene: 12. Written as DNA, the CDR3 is TGTGCCAGCAGCCCCTCCCGGGGACAGGGCGCCACTAATGAAAAACTGTTTTTT. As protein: CASSPSRGQGATNEKLFF. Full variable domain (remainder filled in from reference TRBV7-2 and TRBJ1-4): GAGVSQSPSNKVTEKGKDVELRCDPISGHTALYWYRQSLGQGLEFLIYFQGNSAPDKSGLPSDRFSAERTGGSVSTLTIQRTQQEDSAVYLCASSPSRGQGATNEKLFFGSGTQLSVL.

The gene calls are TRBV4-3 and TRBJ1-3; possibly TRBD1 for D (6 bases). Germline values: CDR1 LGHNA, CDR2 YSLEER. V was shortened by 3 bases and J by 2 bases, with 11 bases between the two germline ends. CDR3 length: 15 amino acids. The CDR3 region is CASSHRTGTGNTIYF. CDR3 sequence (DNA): TGCGCCAGCAGCCACCGAACAGGGACTGGAAACACCATATATTTT.

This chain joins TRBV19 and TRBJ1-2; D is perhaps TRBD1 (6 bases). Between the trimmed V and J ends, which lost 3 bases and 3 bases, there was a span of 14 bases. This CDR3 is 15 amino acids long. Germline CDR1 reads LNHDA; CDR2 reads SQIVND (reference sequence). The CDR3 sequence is CASSIRGRGDYGYTF. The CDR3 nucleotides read TGTGCCAGTAGTATCCGTGGCAGGGGTGACTATGGCTACACCTTC.

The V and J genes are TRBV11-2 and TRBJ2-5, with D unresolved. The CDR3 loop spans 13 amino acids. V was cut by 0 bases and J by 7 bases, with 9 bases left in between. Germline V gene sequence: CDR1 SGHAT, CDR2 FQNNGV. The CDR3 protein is CASSLDRHGTQYF. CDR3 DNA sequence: TGTGCCAGCAGCTTAGATCGCCACGGGACCCAGTACTTC.

The CDR3 here is CASSPPGRGVFYEQYF. CDR3 DNA: TGCGCCAGCAGCCCACCAGGGCGGGGGGTTTTTTACGAGCAGTACTTC. The rearrangement uses TRBV4-1 and TRBJ2-7; 8 bases are shared with TRBD2. The trim removed 4 bases at V and 4 bases at J, leaving 12 bases unmatched. Germline CDR1 is MGHRA and CDR2 is YSYEKL. This CDR3 has 16 residues.

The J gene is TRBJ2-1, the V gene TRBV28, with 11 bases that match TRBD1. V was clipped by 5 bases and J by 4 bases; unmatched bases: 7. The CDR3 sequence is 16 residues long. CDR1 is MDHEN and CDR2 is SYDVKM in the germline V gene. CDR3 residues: CASSPSGTGGYNEQFF. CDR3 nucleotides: TGTGCCAGCAGTCCGTCCGGGACAGGGGGGTACAATGAGCAGTTCTTC. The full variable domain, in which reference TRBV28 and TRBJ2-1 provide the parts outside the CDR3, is DVKVTQSSRYLVKRTGEKVFLECVQDMDHENMFWYRQDPGLGLRLIYFSYDVKMKEKGDIPEGYSVSREKKERFSLILESASTNQTSMYLCASSPSGTGGYNEQFFGPGTRLTVL.

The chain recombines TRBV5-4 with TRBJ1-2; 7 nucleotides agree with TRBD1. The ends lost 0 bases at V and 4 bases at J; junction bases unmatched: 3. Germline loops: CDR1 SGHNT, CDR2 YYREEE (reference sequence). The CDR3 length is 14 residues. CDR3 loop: CASSLGGGGYGYTF. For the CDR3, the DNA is TGTGCCAGCAGCTTGGGAGGGGGCGGCTATGGCTACACCTTC.

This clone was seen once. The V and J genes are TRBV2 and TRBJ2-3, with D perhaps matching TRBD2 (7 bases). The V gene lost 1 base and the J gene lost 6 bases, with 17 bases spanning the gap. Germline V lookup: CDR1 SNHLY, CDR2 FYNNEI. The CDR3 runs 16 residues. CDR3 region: CASSEEAGAPGDTQYF. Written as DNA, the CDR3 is TGTGCCAGCAGTGAAGAGGCGGGGGCCCCAGGCGATACGCAGTATTTT.

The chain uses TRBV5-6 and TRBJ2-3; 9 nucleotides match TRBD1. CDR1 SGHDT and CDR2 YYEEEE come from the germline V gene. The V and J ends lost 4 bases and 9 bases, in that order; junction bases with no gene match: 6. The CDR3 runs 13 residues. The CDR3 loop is CASSGGTGRTQYF. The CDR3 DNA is TGTGCCAGCAGCGGGGGGACAGGGAGGACGCAGTATTTT.

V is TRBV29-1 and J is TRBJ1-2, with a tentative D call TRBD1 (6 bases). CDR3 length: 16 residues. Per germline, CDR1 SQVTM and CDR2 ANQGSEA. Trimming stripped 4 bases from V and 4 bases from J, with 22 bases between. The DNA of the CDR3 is TGCAGCGTTGCGTCAACGGGGGGCCAACGGTTCTATGGCTACACCTTC. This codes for CSVASTGGQRFYGYTF.